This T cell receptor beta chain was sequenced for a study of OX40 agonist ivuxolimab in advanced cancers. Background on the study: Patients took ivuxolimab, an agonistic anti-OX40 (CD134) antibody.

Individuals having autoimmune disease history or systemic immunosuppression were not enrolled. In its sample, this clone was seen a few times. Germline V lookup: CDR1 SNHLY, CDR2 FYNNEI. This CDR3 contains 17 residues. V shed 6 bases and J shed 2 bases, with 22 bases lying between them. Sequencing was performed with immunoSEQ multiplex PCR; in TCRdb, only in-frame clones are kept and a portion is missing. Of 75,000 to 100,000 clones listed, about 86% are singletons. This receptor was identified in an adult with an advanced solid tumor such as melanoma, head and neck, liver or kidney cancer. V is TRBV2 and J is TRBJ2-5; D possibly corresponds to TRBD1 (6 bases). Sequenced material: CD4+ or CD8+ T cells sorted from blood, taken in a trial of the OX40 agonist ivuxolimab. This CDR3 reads CASRTGFLGQLQETQYF. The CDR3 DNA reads TGTGCCAGCAGAACTGGATTTCTCGGACAGCTACAAGAGACCCAGTACTTC.